The 19 T cell receptor beta chains below were found in one sample sequenced in a study of CD8 T cells in ankylosing spondylitis. TCRdb reanalysed the 5' RACE reads using MiXCR and keeps one entry per CDR3 protein. The repertoire holds under 300,000 distinct CDR3 sequences, with 8% to 11% as singletons. Input material: blood, either unsorted or a sorted T cell fraction (not recorded which). The receptors were gathered from a male donor with ankylosing spondylitis or in good health (not recorded which).

The CDR3 nucleotides are TGTGCCTGGAGTGTCGGGACAGGGGGCCTCGGCTACACCTTC. Translation: CAWSVGTGGLGYTF. The rearrangement uses TRBV30 and TRBJ1-2, with 12 bases that match TRBD1. CDR3 length equals 14 residues. V lost 0 bases to trimming and J lost 8 bases; unmatched junction nucleotides: 4. Germline CDR1 GTSNPN, CDR2 SVGIG (reference sequence).

This clonotype was seen more than once but under ten times. Because it lacks the conserved phenylalanine or tryptophan at the end, this CDR3 is likely a read error. CDR3 sequence: CASARTVDSGNTIYY. The CDR3 region has the DNA TGCGCCAGCGCGAGGACGGTCGACTCTGGAAACACCATATATTAT. This chain connects TRBV4-1 to TRBJ1-3; D is uncertain. With 8 bases removed from V and 0 bases from J, the gap between germline ends came to 14 bases. The CDR3 totals 15 residues. The germline V gene encodes CDR1 MGHRA and CDR2 YSYEKL.

This clonotype was picked up many times. J is TRBJ1-1 and V is TRBV5-1; unclear D gene. The V gene's germline CDR1 is SGHRS and CDR2 YFSETQ. This CDR3 is 14 amino acids long. The germline V and J ends were trimmed by 4 bases and 0 bases, with 10 bases remaining between them. CDR3 sequence: CASSPNEVNTEAFF. Here the CDR3 DNA reads TGCGCCAGCAGCCCTAATGAAGTGAACACTGAAGCTTTCTTT.

This clonotype was seen ten or more times. The chain employs TRBV4-2 and TRBJ1-2; TRBD1 matches 11 bases. The CDR3 runs 15 residues. Germline V gene lookup returns CDR1 LGHNA and CDR2 YNFKEQ. The J segment lost 4 bases and the V segment lost 1 base, leaving 2 bases of the junction unmatched. The CDR3 region is CASSQGTGGGYGYTF. The DNA of the CDR3 is TGTGCCAGCAGCCAAGGGACAGGGGGCGGCTATGGCTACACCTTC.

This chain joins TRBV7-2 and TRBJ2-5; TRBD1 is a possible D gene (6 bases). Germline V CDR1 and CDR2: SGHTA, FQGNSA. The CDR3 runs 14 residues. V lost 5 bases and J lost 2, with 12 bases in between. CDR3 amino acids: CASSAIGGQETQYF. As DNA, the CDR3 is TGTGCCAGCAGCGCCATAGGGGGACAAGAGACCCAGTACTTC.

This clonotype was counted ten times or more. The V call is TRBV7-8, the J call TRBJ2-5; TRBD2 agrees at 10 bases. Germline V gene lookup returns CDR1 SGHVS and CDR2 FQNEAQ. J lost 5 bases, V lost 4 bases, and 10 bases had no gene match. This CDR3 is built from 16 residues. CDR3 in DNA: TGTGCCAGCAGCTCCGAGCGGGGGGGCTTAGGGGAGACCCAGTACTTC. Protein: CASSSERGGLGETQYF.

This clonotype was found many times. The genes are TRBV7-2 and TRBJ2-3, with a possible D match to TRBD1 (6 bases). CDR3 size: 13 residues. Trimming stripped 5 bases from V and 4 bases from J, with 10 bases between. Germline-derived CDR1 and CDR2 are SGHTA and FQGNSA. The CDR3 nucleotides read TGTGCCAGCAGCCTTACAGGGCCAGATACGCAGTATTTT. It specifies CASSLTGPDTQYF.

This clonotype was recorded many times. The chain is built from TRBV3-1 and TRBJ2-1; D is unresolved. Germline V lookup: CDR1 LGHDT, CDR2 YNNKEL (reference sequence). The V and J ends lost 3 bases and 2 bases respectively, with 17 bases between them. The CDR3 loop spans 17 amino acids. CDR3 in amino acids: CASSHTGVRLPYNEQFF. DNA for the CDR3: TGTGCCAGCAGCCACACGGGCGTGCGACTTCCCTACAATGAGCAGTTCTTC.

This clonotype was detected ten times or more. In DNA form, the CDR3 reads TGCGCCAGCAGCACGCAGGGCAACAATGAGCAGTTCTTC. This encodes CASSTQGNNEQFF. This chain connects TRBV5-1 to TRBJ2-1, with D tentatively TRBD1 (5 bases). CDR1 is SGHRS and CDR2 is YFSETQ in the germline V gene. V was trimmed by 4 bases and J by 5 bases, leaving 10 bases between them. The CDR3 has 13 amino acids. Complete variable domain (other parts from reference TRBV5-1 and TRBJ2-1): KAGVTQTPRYLIKTRGQQVTLSCSPISGHRSVSWYQQTPGQGLQFLFEYFSETQRNKGNFPGRFSGRQFSNSRSEMNVSTLELGDSALYLCASSTQGNNEQFFGPGTRLTVL.

This clonotype was found many times. This chain links TRBV20-1 with TRBJ2-7, with D unresolved. This CDR3 contains 11 residues. Trimming cost V 6 bases and J 9 bases, with 15 bases left between them. Germline CDR1 is DFQATT and CDR2 is SNEGSKA (reference sequence). The CDR3 reads CSASDERWQYF. The CDR3 region has the DNA TGCAGTGCCTCCGATGAGCGTTGGCAGTACTTC.

This clonotype was detected ten times or more. V usage is TRBV7-8 and J usage is TRBJ1-4; 7 positions agree with TRBD1. The ends lost 3 bases at V and 4 bases at J; junction bases unmatched: 8. In germline, CDR1 is SGHVS, CDR2 FQNEAQ. This CDR3 region has 16 residues. The CDR3 here is CASSLVRGGFNEKLFF. CDR3 nucleotide sequence: TGTGCCAGCAGCTTGGTCAGGGGGGGTTTTAATGAAAAACTGTTTTTT. Full variable domain (rest looked up from reference TRBV7-8 and TRBJ1-4): GAGVSQSPRYKVAKRGQDVALRCDPISGHVSLFWYQQALGQGPEFLTYFQNEAQLDKSGLPSDRFFAERPEGSVSTLKIQRTQQEDSAVYLCASSLVRGGFNEKLFFGSGTQLSVL.

This clonotype was counted between two and nine times. This sequence joins TRBV19 and TRBJ1-5; D is uncertain. Deletions cut 8 bases from V and 3 bases from J, with 8 bases between. The CDR3 is 12 amino acids. Germline V gene data show CDR1 as LNHDA and CDR2 as SQIVND (reference sequence). As DNA, the CDR3 is TGTGCCAGTTCAGGCCTCAATCAGCCCCAGCATTTT. Translated, it gives CASSGLNQPQHF.

This clonotype appeared many times. The V call is TRBV12-3 or TRBV12-4, the J call TRBJ2-1, with a weak D call TRBD1 (6 bases). CDR3 size: 16 residues. Between the trimmed V and J ends, which lost 2 bases and 2 bases, there was a span of 13 bases. CDR3 amino acids: CASSLRQATTYNEQFF. CDR3 nucleotides: TGTGCCAGCAGTTTACGACAGGCGACGACCTACAATGAGCAGTTCTTC.

In this sample, this clonotype turned up many times. The V gene is TRBV25-1, the J gene TRBJ2-7; TRBD2 matches at 7 bases. The V segment lost 3 bases and the J segment 5 bases; nucleotides outside the gene matches: 10. The CDR3 covers 15 residues. CDR1 and CDR2 from the germline V gene are MGHDK and SYGVNS. CDR3 in DNA: TGTGCCAGCAGTGAGGGTCGGGGAGGGTTCCACGAGCAGTACTTC. It codes for CASSEGRGGFHEQYF.

The V call is TRBV10-2, the J call TRBJ2-1, with 9 bases matching TRBD1. The V and J ends lost 3 bases and 8 bases, in that order; junction bases with no gene match: 8. Looked up from germline, CDR1 is WSHSY and CDR2 is SAAADI. The length of the CDR3 is 15 residues. The CDR3 DNA reads as TGCGCCAGCAGTGATTTAACAGGGGGCTGGTATGAGCAGTTCTTC. The encoded protein is CASSDLTGGWYEQFF.

This clonotype was seen at least ten times. The V call is TRBV6-1, the J call TRBJ1-1, with a possible D match to TRBD1 (6 bases). There are 14 residues in the CDR3. Deletions cut 7 bases from V and 1 base from J, with 13 bases between. Germline CDR1 is MNHNS and CDR2 is SASEGT. The CDR3 sequence: CASIRGATNTEAFF. Written as DNA, the CDR3 is TGTGCCAGCATTCGGGGGGCCACGAACACTGAAGCTTTCTTT.

With respect to this clonotype: A read error may explain this, as a much larger clone is one base away. The V and J genes are TRBV10-3 and TRBJ2-3; D could derive from TRBD1 or TRBD2 (5 bases each). Looked up from germline, CDR1 is ENHRY and CDR2 is SYGVKD. V lost 10 bases to trimming and J lost 2 bases, with 10 bases between them. This CDR3 is built from 12 residues. The CDR3 DNA follows: TGTGCCACCTTGGGACCCACAGATACGCAGTATTTT. It is translated as CATLGPTDTQYF.

This clonotype was observed many times. The chain couples TRBV10-3 to TRBJ2-7; maybe TRBD1 (6 bases). The length of the CDR3 is 13 residues. V lost 3 bases and J 6 bases, leaving 12 bases between the germline ends. CDR1 ENHRY and CDR2 SYGVKD come from the germline V gene. In DNA form, the CDR3 reads TGTGCCATCAGTGAAGGGGGAGTTCTCGAGCAGTACTTC. Translation: CAISEGGVLEQYF.

At least ten counts were recorded for this clonotype. V is TRBV29-1 and J is TRBJ1-2, with D possibly being TRBD1 (6 bases). The CDR3 spans 11 residues. Germline assignment: CDR1 SQVTM and CDR2 ANQGSEA. The V end lost 4 bases, the J end lost 7 bases, and 10 bases lay between the germline ends. In nucleotides, the CDR3 is TGCAGCGTTGGCTCACAGGGTGGCTACACCTTC. It specifies CSVGSQGGYTF.